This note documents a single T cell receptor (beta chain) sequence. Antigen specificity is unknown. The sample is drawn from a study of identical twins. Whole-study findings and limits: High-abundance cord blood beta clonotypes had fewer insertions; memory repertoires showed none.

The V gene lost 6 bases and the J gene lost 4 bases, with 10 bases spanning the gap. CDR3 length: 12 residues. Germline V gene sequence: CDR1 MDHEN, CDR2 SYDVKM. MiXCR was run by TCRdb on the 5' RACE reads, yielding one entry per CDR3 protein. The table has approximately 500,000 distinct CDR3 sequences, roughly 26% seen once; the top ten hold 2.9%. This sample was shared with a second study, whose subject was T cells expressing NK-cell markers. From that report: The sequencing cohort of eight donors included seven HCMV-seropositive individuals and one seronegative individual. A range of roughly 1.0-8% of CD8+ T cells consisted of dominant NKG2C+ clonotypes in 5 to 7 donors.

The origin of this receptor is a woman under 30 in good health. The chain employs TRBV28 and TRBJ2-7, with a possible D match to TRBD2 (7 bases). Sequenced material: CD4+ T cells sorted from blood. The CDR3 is CASRGRGYEQYF. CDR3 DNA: TGTGCCAGCAGGGGGAGGGGGTACGAGCAGTACTTC.